This TCR beta chain was sequenced in a study of shared clonotypes between healthy human individuals. Across the study: The cohort comprised a couple of women and a few men. Their ages spanned 18 to 49 years. The study used three CD4 naive, three CD4 memory, two CD8 naive and one CD8 memory plate per donor.

Only CD45RO-negative cells positively selected for CCR7 counted as naive CD8 cells, so terminally differentiated effector memory CD45RA+ cells were excluded. Only Caucasian adults living in Nashville, Tennessee made up the donor group. Findings of the study overall: A reduction in generation probabilities was seen for non-shared clonotypes relative to those shared by all four donors.

About this clone: The antigen remains undetermined.

Data came from immunoSEQ multiplex PCR; TCRdb stores just in-frame clones and leaves some out. The data show millions of clones, roughly 94% seen once. The CDR3 contains 11 residues. Germline loops: CDR1 MNHEY, CDR2 SMNVEV (reference sequence). Trimming cost V 7 bases and J 3 bases, with 7 bases left between them. The chain combines TRBV27 with TRBJ2-7; D unclear. The sequenced sample consisted of naive CD8+ T cells sorted from blood. The sequence was obtained from a young man in good health. CDR3 loop: CASTDGYEQYF. DNA for the CDR3: TGTGCCAGCACGGACGGCTACGAGCAGTACTTC.